This TCR beta chain was recorded in a study of T cell repertoires in cytomegalovirus infection. Study in general: Alongside well-studied HLA-B-restricted CMV epitopes, recently identified HLA-C-restricted CMV epitopes were also used. CMV infection and matching HLA type were both indicated by public TCR beta signatures.

This clonotype was recorded at least ten times. Its antigen is still unknown. One entry per CDR3 protein, called by TCRdb with MiXCR from the reads. In the table there are approximately 260,000 distinct CDR3 sequences, roughly 21% of which are singletons. This CDR3 is built from 15 residues. Germline V gives CDR1 SGHTA, CDR2 FQGTGA. With 8 bases removed from V and 2 bases from J, the gap between germline ends came to 17 bases. This rearrangement joins TRBV7-3 to TRBJ2-3; D is unresolved. The source material was cultured PBMCs, sampled from culture after CMV antigen stimulation. The clonotype originates from a human donor in good health (CMV status not recorded). Some clones in this sample may be carry-over from other donors' samples. The CDR3 loop reads CASALNFQTTDTQYF. CDR3 coding DNA: TGTGCCAGCGCTCTAAACTTTCAAACCACAGATACGCAGTATTTT.